The rows below give T cell receptor beta chains drawn from one sample of a study of radiotherapy plus CTLA-4 blockade in lung cancer. TCRdb keeps only in-frame clones here, not all; method: immunoSEQ multiplex PCR. The sample records some 40,000 clones, 70% to 80% being singletons. This sample comprised peripheral blood, obtained from a patient treated with radiotherapy plus ipilimumab. Receptor source: a human donor with non-small cell lung cancer whose response to radiotherapy plus ipilimumab could not be evaluated. The CDR3 runs from the conserved cysteine through the conserved F or W. A D gene is named only where the DNA matches it firmly. Rows give clone size only sometimes, using once, few, many, or a class for an expanded clone.

J: TRBJ1-2; D: -; size: -; V: TRBV7-9; DNA: TGTGCCAGCAGCTTAGGCCTCGAGCCGTCTGGCTACACCTTC; CDR3: CASSLGLEPSGYTF
J: TRBJ1-5; D: -; size: -; V: TRBV18; DNA: TGTGCCAGCTCACCACGAGGGGGTCAGCCCCAGCATTTT; CDR3: CASSPRGGQPQHF
J: TRBJ2-7; D: TRBD1; size: -; V: TRBV28; DNA: TGTGCCAGCAGTTTAAACCCGGGACAGGGGGCCTACGAGCAGTACTTC; CDR3: CASSLNPGQGAYEQYF
J: TRBJ2-7; D: -; size: once; V: TRBV6-4; DNA: TGTGCCAGCAGTGACAGCGGTTACGAGCAGTACTTC; CDR3: CASSDSGYEQYF
J: TRBJ2-3; D: -; size: -; V: TRBV5-6; DNA: TGTGCCAGCAGCTTACGCGGGCTGGGCACAGATACGCAGTATTTT; CDR3: CASSLRGLGTDTQYF
J: TRBJ1-3; D: -; size: -; V: TRBV9; DNA: TGTGCCAGCAGCATCCAACAGGGTTCTGGAAACACCATATATTTT; CDR3: CASSIQQGSGNTIYF
J: TRBJ1-5; D: -; size: -; V: TRBV7-9; DNA: TGTGCCAGCAGCTTAGGGGGAGCCCTGACCAATCAGCCCCAGCATTTT; CDR3: CASSLGGALTNQPQHF
J: TRBJ1-3; D: TRBD1; size: -; V: TRBV7-6; DNA: TGTGCCAGCAGCCCCGGGCAGGGGGCTTACTCTGGAAACACCATATATTTT; CDR3: CASSPGQGAYSGNTIYF
J: TRBJ2-3; D: TRBD2; size: -; V: TRBV11-3; DNA: TGTGCCAGCTTTCTAGCGGGGCATAGCACAGATACGCAGTATTTT; CDR3: CASFLAGHSTDTQYF
J: TRBJ1-4; D: TRBD1; size: -; V: TRBV6-1; DNA: TGTGCCAGCAAGATGGACAGGGGAAGCGAAAAACTGTTTTTT; CDR3: CASKMDRGSEKLFF
J: TRBJ2-7; D: -; size: -; V: TRBV27; DNA: TGTGCCAGCAGTATTAAAGCCCCCCCCATCGAGCAGTACTTC; CDR3: CASSIKAPPIEQYF
J: TRBJ2-6; D: -; size: -; V: TRBV4-3; DNA: TGCGCCAGCAGCCAAGGGCAGGGTGACGGGGCCAACGTCCTGACTTTC; CDR3: CASSQGQGDGANVLTF
J: TRBJ1-1; D: TRBD1; size: once; V: TRBV5-1; DNA: TGCGCCAGCAGCGCAGGACAGGGCGGGGGCACTGAAGCTTTCTTT; CDR3: CASSAGQGGGTEAFF
J: TRBJ1-1; D: TRBD1; size: -; V: TRBV7-3; DNA: TGTGCCAGCAGACGGGGCGGGACAGACACTGAAGCTTTCTTT; CDR3: CASRRGGTDTEAFF
J: TRBJ1-5; D: TRBD1; size: -; V: TRBV6-5; DNA: TGTGCCAGCAGCCCGAGGACAGGCAAGCCCCAGCATTTT; CDR3: CASSPRTGKPQHF
J: TRBJ2-3; D: TRBD2; size: -; V: TRBV4-3; DNA: TGCGCCAGCAGCCAAGAAAAGGGGCTAGCGGGAGCCACAGATACGCAGTATTTT; CDR3: CASSQEKGLAGATDTQYF
J: TRBJ1-4; D: TRBD1; size: -; V: TRBV5-1; DNA: TGCGCCAGCAGCTTGGTCGGGACAGGGGGCGAAAAACTGTTTTTT; CDR3: CASSLVGTGGEKLFF
J: TRBJ2-7; D: -; size: -; V: TRBV27; DNA: TGTGCCAGCAGTCCGGACCTTCGCTGGGGGCCCTCCTTC; CDR3: CASSPDLRWGPSF
J: TRBJ1-2; D: TRBD1; size: -; V: TRBV19; DNA: TGTGCCAGTAGTCCCGACAGGGGGCGAAAGCTGTCTGGCTACACCTTC; CDR3: CASSPDRGRKLSGYTF
J: TRBJ2-5; D: -; size: -; V: TRBV5-1; DNA: TGCGCCAGCAGCTTAAGAGGGTTTTGGGAGACCCAGTACTTC; CDR3: CASSLRGFWETQYF
J: TRBJ1-6; D: TRBD1; size: once; V: TRBV6-5; DNA: TGTGCCAGCAGCCCCTGGGACAGGGAGATAACGCTCCACTTT; CDR3: CASSPWDREITLHF
J: TRBJ2-1; D: TRBD2; size: -; V: TRBV7-7; DNA: TGTGCCAGCAGCTTGGCGGGGGGCCTGTACAATGAGCAGTTCTTC; CDR3: CASSLAGGLYNEQFF
J: TRBJ2-5; D: TRBD2; size: -; V: TRBV19; DNA: TGTGCCAGTAGTATAGGACTGGGACTAGCGGGAGGAACGGAGACCCAGTACTTC; CDR3: CASSIGLGLAGGTETQYF
J: TRBJ1-6; D: -; size: -; V: TRBV6-5; DNA: TGTGCCAGCCCCCGGGGAGTTTATTCACCCCTCCACTTT; CDR3: CASPRGVYSPLHF
J: TRBJ1-3; D: TRBD1; size: few; V: TRBV7-9; DNA: TGTGCCAGCAGAAGGGACAGTTCTGGAAACACCATATATTTT; CDR3: CASRRDSSGNTIYF
J: TRBJ1-1; D: TRBD1; size: -; V: TRBV25-1; DNA: TGTGCCAGCAGTGACAGGGGGGCGGGCACTGAAGCTTTCTTT; CDR3: CASSDRGAGTEAFF
J: TRBJ2-3; D: -; size: few; V: TRBV27; DNA: TGTGCCAGCAGTTTGGCGGGGTTCGATACGCAGTATTTT; CDR3: CASSLAGFDTQYF
J: TRBJ1-3; D: -; size: -; V: TRBV4-2; DNA: TGTGCCAGCAGCCATGTAACGACGGGGTTCCGGGGAAACACCATATATTTT; CDR3: CASSHVTTGFRGNTIYF
J: TRBJ1-1; D: -; size: -; V: TRBV9; DNA: TGTGCCAGCAGCGTAGTTCAGGCGGGTACCGCTGAAGCTTTCTTT; CDR3: CASSVVQAGTAEAFF
J: TRBJ2-5; D: -; size: -; V: TRBV19; DNA: TGTGCCAGTAGTATAGCCCATCAAGAGACCCAGTACTTC; CDR3: CASSIAHQETQYF
J: TRBJ1-5; D: -; size: -; V: TRBV4-1; DNA: TGCGCCAGCAGCCAAGAACGCTATAGCAATCAGCCCCAGCATTTT; CDR3: CASSQERYSNQPQHF
J: TRBJ2-3; D: -; size: -; V: TRBV28; DNA: TGTGCCAGCAGTTTATTGGGGGCAAAAAGCACAGATACGCAGTATTTT; CDR3: CASSLLGAKSTDTQYF
J: TRBJ2-1; D: -; size: -; V: TRBV7-6; DNA: TGTGCCAGCAGCTTAAATCGGGATTCCGGCAATGAGCAGTTCTTC; CDR3: CASSLNRDSGNEQFF
J: TRBJ1-3; D: -; size: -; V: TRBV4-3; DNA: TGCGCCAGCAGCCAAGAGTCGTTAGCGGGGGTTGGCTCTGGAAACACCATATATTTT; CDR3: CASSQESLAGVGSGNTIYF
J: TRBJ2-2; D: TRBD1; size: few; V: TRBV4-1; DNA: TGCGCCAGCAGCCAAGCACAGGGGGTGTGGACCGGGGAGCTGTTTTTT; CDR3: CASSQAQGVWTGELFF
J: TRBJ2-7; D: -; size: -; V: TRBV5-1; DNA: TGCGCCAGCAGCTTGGAGGACAGCTTCCTCTCCTACGAGCAGTACTTC; CDR3: CASSLEDSFLSYEQYF
J: TRBJ1-1; D: -; size: -; V: TRBV6-1; DNA: TGTGCCAGCAGTTCAACAGGCAACACTGAAGCTTTCTTT; CDR3: CASSSTGNTEAFF
J: TRBJ2-2; D: -; size: -; V: TRBV5-4; DNA: TGTGCCAGCAGCTTGGCCAAGGGAGCAAGCGGGGAGCTGTTTTTT; CDR3: CASSLAKGASGELFF
J: TRBJ1-1; D: TRBD1; size: -; V: TRBV13; DNA: TGTGCCAGCAGCTTAGGAGTGGGCAGGGGGCATAGAGACACTGAAGCTTTCTTT; CDR3: CASSLGVGRGHRDTEAFF
J: TRBJ1-2; D: TRBD1; size: few; V: TRBV5-1; DNA: TGCGCCAGCAGCTTGGGGGTAGGGGGCAACTATGGCTACACCTTC; CDR3: CASSLGVGGNYGYTF
J: TRBJ2-1; D: TRBD2; size: -; V: TRBV27; DNA: TGTGCCAGCAGTTTTGGGAGTATGGGACTAGCGGGAGTCCCCAATGAGCAGTTCTTC; CDR3: CASSFGSMGLAGVPNEQFF